The following is a TCR beta chain sequence with its context. In the original analysis: Amplified reference gene primers provided the basis for estimating nucleated cell counts. Sequencing used immunoSEQ multiplex PCR; TCRdb keeps in-frame clones, though not all of them. D and trimming come from the DNA, and the V and J calls and clone size come from that table. This table has 150,000 or so clones, 82% appearing once. The data are from a study of blood T cell repertoires in COVID-19. Study background: Researchers got acute and convalescent COVID-19 samples from the United States, Italy and Spain. Sources were T cells, B-cell-depleted T cells, or PBMCs; the material itself was cDNA or gDNA.

CDR3 size: 15 residues. From germline, CDR1 is LNHDA and CDR2 SQIVND (reference sequence). The V end lost 3 bases, the J end lost 3 bases, and 15 bases lay between the germline ends. The clonotype comes from a human donor with acute or convalescent COVID-19. The donor label of this sample is uncertain. The chain uses TRBV19 and TRBJ2-7, with D maybe TRBD2 (6 bases). The sequenced material came from peripheral blood. This chain's CDR3 is CASSIGGTASYEQYF. Written as DNA, the CDR3 is TGTGCCAGTAGTATTGGCGGGACGGCTAGCTACGAGCAGTACTTC. The variable domain in full, completed from reference TRBV19 and TRBJ2-7, reads DGGITQSPKYLFRKEGQNVTLSCEQNLNHDAMYWYRQDPGQGLRLIYYSQIVNDFQKGDIAEGYSVSREKKESFPLTVTSAQKNPTAFYLCASSIGGTASYEQYFGPGTRLTVT.